This record looks at one TCR beta chain sequence and its context. Its antigen is unidentified. This entry comes from a study of T cell repertoires in cytomegalovirus infection. Study details: CMV epitopes, recently identified HLA-C-restricted and well-studied HLA-B-restricted, were used. In public TCR beta signatures, there were indications of both CMV infection and matching HLA type.

V lost 5 bases to trimming and J lost 1 base; unmatched junction nucleotides: 2. CDR1 is MDHEN, CDR2 SYDVKM, per germline. The CDR3 consists of 14 residues. MiXCR, run by TCRdb on the reads, gives a single entry per CDR3 protein. Here the sample spans tens of thousands of distinct CDR3 sequences, over 15% being singletons. Whole-study results and caveats: HLA-C-restricted CMV-specific TCR beta clonotypes prevailed in the ex vivo response. Summed frequency of shared TCR beta families picked out CMV carriers who also had the relevant HLA.

V is TRBV28 and J is TRBJ2-3, with TRBD2 matching over 8 bases. The TCR was taken from a human donor in good health (CMV status not recorded). Some clones in this sample may be carry-over from other donors' samples. The source was CD8+ T cells from cultured PBMCs, collected from culture after CMV antigen stimulation. The CDR3 reads CASSTRGGTDTQYF. The CDR3 bases are TGTGCCAGCAGTACGCGGGGGGGCACAGATACGCAGTATTTT.